The sequence of this TCR beta chain was determined in a study of T-cell memory formation after mild COVID-19. Using its own MiXCR run on the 5' RACE reads, TCRdb lists one record per CDR3 protein. The sample consists of just over 400,000 distinct CDR3 sequences, about 25% of them appearing once. Germline V gene sequence: CDR1 SEHNR, CDR2 FQNEAQ (reference sequence). CDR3 length equals 13 residues. Trimming cost V 4 bases and J 8 bases, with 15 bases left between them. The study's findings and limits: Clones that contracted clustered mainly in CM and EM if CD4+ and in EMRA if CD8+. Whereas later expanders leaned CD4+, clones contracting day 15 to 85 showed a balanced CD4/CD8 makeup.

Points on this clonotype: Its antigen is as yet unknown.

The TCR originated in an adult woman who had mild COVID-19 (a few samples of this study predate the infection). Cell type and time point are not known. Material: PBMCs or a T cell subset sorted from them (not recorded which). J is TRBJ2-7 and V is TRBV7-9; D is unclear. DNA for the CDR3: TGTGCCAGCAGCTCGGCCGGGCTCGCTCAGCAGTACTTC. Its protein is CASSSAGLAQQYF.